The source of this T cell receptor beta chain is a study of CD8 T cells in Susac syndrome. This CDR3 spans 14 amino acids. Germline lookup yields CDR1 MGHDK and CDR2 SYGVNS. After removal of 7 bases from V and 0 bases from J, the junction contained 2 bases not matched to a gene. After extraction with the RNeasy kit, roughly 0.45 to 1 ug of the RNA was reverse transcribed using random hexamers. One entry per CDR3 protein results from TCRdb running MiXCR on the immunoSEQ multiplex PCR reads. This repertoire shows 160,000 or so distinct CDR3 sequences, roughly 95% found once; its top ten account for about 0.16%.

The receptor was derived from a human donor with Susac syndrome. The material sequenced was CD4+ T cells from PBMCs. The rearrangement joins TRBV25-1 to TRBJ2-1; TRBD1 matches at 8 bases. CDR3 in DNA: TGTGCCAGCACGGGACAGGTCTCCTACAATGAGCAGTTCTTC. Encoded protein: CASTGQVSYNEQFF.